The rows below give T cell receptor beta chains drawn from one sample of a study of T cell changes during pregnancy in multiple sclerosis. The method was immunoSEQ multiplex PCR; TCRdb's version includes in-frame clones alone and lacks a portion of them. Counted here are approximately 50,000 clones, about nine tenths occurring once; the ten biggest clones make up around 0.53%. Sequenced here: CD4+ T cells from peripheral blood mononuclear cells, sampled after pregnancy. Every receptor here comes from a female donor with multiple sclerosis, enrolled in a pregnancy study. CDR3s include the opening cysteine and the closing phenylalanine or tryptophan. Each record gives: D gene, V gene, clone size, J gene, CDR3 DNA, CDR3 protein. The D gene is left open where the match is weak. Size is omitted from some rows. Given values are once, few, many or a class for expanded clones.

.	TRBV2	.	TRBJ1-4	TGTGCCAGCACCACCCAGGGGCTGGGAAAACTGTTTTTT	CASTTQGLGKLFF
TRBD2	TRBV5-1	.	TRBJ2-5	TGCGCCAGCAGCCCGTTAGCGGGAGCCCAAGAGACCCAGTACTTC	CASSPLAGAQETQYF
.	TRBV7-7	.	TRBJ2-2	TGTGCTAGCAGCCTAACACTAGCCGGGGAGCTGTTTTTT	CASSLTLAGELFF
.	TRBV19	.	TRBJ2-3	TGTGCCAGAACCCTCGCCCGGGCAGATACGCAGTATTTT	CARTLARADTQYF
.	TRBV7-2	.	TRBJ2-2	TGTGCCAACACCCCGCTAGCGACAAACACCGGGGAGCTGTTTTTT	CANTPLATNTGELFF
.	TRBV5-1	.	TRBJ1-3	TGCGCCAGCAGCTTGATATCGGGGGGAAACACCATATATTTT	CASSLISGGNTIYF
.	TRBV15	.	TRBJ2-2	TGTGCCACCAGCAGAGCAGGGGACACCGGGGAGCTGTTTTTT	CATSRAGDTGELFF
.	TRBV5-1	.	TRBJ2-1	TGCGCCAGCAGCTTGCCGTCGTTGAGCTCCTACAATGAGCAGTTCTTC	CASSLPSLSSYNEQFF
TRBD2	TRBV29-1	.	TRBJ2-1	TGCAGCGCCGGACTAGCGGGTCGGCGCAATGAGCAGTTCTTC	CSAGLAGRRNEQFF
TRBD1	TRBV2	.	TRBJ1-1	TGTGCCAGCGGTGGGGACAGGGACACTGAAGCTTTCTTT	CASGGDRDTEAFF
TRBD1	TRBV18	.	TRBJ2-5	TGTGCCAGCTCACCGGACAGGGGAATGGAGACCCAGTACTTC	CASSPDRGMETQYF
TRBD1	TRBV27	once	TRBJ2-7	TGTGCCAGCAGTGGGGGCCGGGACAGCCCTTTCTACGAGCAGTACTTC	CASSGGRDSPFYEQYF
.	TRBV5-6	.	TRBJ1-3	TGTGCCAGCAGCTTACGTGGCCAGGGTGGAAACACCATATATTTT	CASSLRGQGGNTIYF
.	TRBV29-1	.	TRBJ1-4	TGCAGCGGGGGGGAGGGTAATGAAAAACTGTTTTTT	CSGGEGNEKLFF
TRBD1	TRBV2	.	TRBJ1-5	TGTGCCAGCAGTTTCCCGGGACAGAGCAATCAGCCCCAGCATTTT	CASSFPGQSNQPQHF
TRBD2	TRBV7-2	few	TRBJ2-7	TGTGCCAGCAGCTGGAGCCTAGCGGGACGGTACGAGCAGTACTTC	CASSWSLAGRYEQYF
.	TRBV9	once	TRBJ2-2	TGTGCCAGCAGCGGCGCCCTAGGGGGCGGGGCTAACACCGGGGAGCTGTTTTTT	CASSGALGGGANTGELFF
TRBD2	TRBV7-9	.	TRBJ2-1	TGTGCCAGCAGCTCCAGGACTAGCTCCTACAATGAGCAGTTCTTC	CASSSRTSSYNEQFF
TRBD2	TRBV19	.	TRBJ2-7	TGTGCCTCACAAAGGGAGGGCCAGGGTAACGAGCAGTACTTC	CASQREGQGNEQYF
.	TRBV5-1	.	TRBJ2-1	TGCGCCAGCAGCCCCCGGGACTCCAACAATGAGCAGTTCTTC	CASSPRDSNNEQFF
TRBD2	TRBV4-3	.	TRBJ2-3	TGCGCCAGCAGCCAAGATTTAGCGGGAGTCGACACAGATACGCAGTATTTT	CASSQDLAGVDTDTQYF
.	TRBV11-2	.	TRBJ2-3	TGTGCCAGCAGCCGATTAAGCGGATCCAGCACAGATACGCAGTATTTT	CASSRLSGSSTDTQYF
TRBD2	TRBV6-5	.	TRBJ2-1	TGTGCCAGCAGTTCCAGGACTAGCGGGTACAATGAGCAGTTCTTC	CASSSRTSGYNEQFF
.	TRBV27	.	TRBJ2-5	TGTGCCAGCAGTTTACTGGCAGGGCGTGGAGAGACCCAGTACTTC	CASSLLAGRGETQYF
.	TRBV6-1	.	TRBJ2-7	TGTGCCAGCAGTGAAGCTACTCCCGAGCAGTACTTC	CASSEATPEQYF
.	TRBV7-9	.	TRBJ1-4	TGTGCCAGCAGCTTAGGAGGGACTGGGGAAAAACTGTTTTTT	CASSLGGTGEKLFF
.	TRBV5-1	.	TRBJ2-1	TGCGCCAGCAGCCGGGTAATGGGGAGTAACAATGAGCAGTTCTTC	CASSRVMGSNNEQFF
TRBD1	TRBV19	.	TRBJ1-5	TGTGCCAGTAGTTTGCAAAGGGGGCGAGATCAGCCCCAGCATTTT	CASSLQRGRDQPQHF
.	TRBV30	.	TRBJ1-5	TGTGCCTGGAGTCGGACGGGATATTTTCAGCCCCAGCATTTT	CAWSRTGYFQPQHF
.	TRBV4-3	.	TRBJ2-5	TGCGCCAGCAGCCAAAGTCCGTACGGGACCCAGTACTTC	CASSQSPYGTQYF
TRBD2	TRBV5-5	.	TRBJ2-3	TGTGCCAGCAGCTTCATAGCGGGAGGAGCGGATACGCAGTATTTT	CASSFIAGGADTQYF
.	TRBV18	.	TRBJ2-7	TGTGCCAGCTCACCTTCTAAGATCTCCTACGAGCAGTACTTC	CASSPSKISYEQYF
TRBD1	TRBV4-3	.	TRBJ2-3	TGCGCCAGCAGCCGAGGGGTACAGGGGAACACAGATACGCAGTATTTT	CASSRGVQGNTDTQYF
TRBD2	TRBV18	once	TRBJ2-7	TGTGCCAGCTCTCGCCCGGGACTAGCGGGACCAGGCTACGAGCAGTACTTC	CASSRPGLAGPGYEQYF
.	TRBV5-1	.	TRBJ2-3	TGCGCCAGCAGCTTGGGGGCGAGCACAGATACGCAGTATTTT	CASSLGASTDTQYF
TRBD2	TRBV11-2	.	TRBJ2-2	TGTGCCAGCAGCAGCGGGACCTGGGGGGCCGGGGAGCTGTTTTTT	CASSSGTWGAGELFF
.	TRBV29-1	few	TRBJ1-1	TGCAGCGTCGCGGGGAGCGCCACTGAAGCTTTCTTT	CSVAGSATEAFF
.	TRBV30	.	TRBJ1-2	TGTGCCTGGGGTTCGGGGGTCGGGCTTACGGGCTACACCTTC	CAWGSGVGLTGYTF
.	TRBV30	.	TRBJ1-4	TGTGCCTGGAGTGTCAGTGACATCGATGAAAAACTGTTTTTT	CAWSVSDIDEKLFF
.	TRBV7-3	.	TRBJ2-3	TGTGCCAGCAGCGTGTCGCTTCTAGCGAGGAGCACAGATACGCAGTATTTT	CASSVSLLARSTDTQYF
TRBD1	TRBV9	.	TRBJ1-6	TGTGCCAGCAGCGGGACAGGGGTGCGGGGTTCACCCCTCCACTTT	CASSGTGVRGSPLHF
.	TRBV19	.	TRBJ1-1	TGTGCCAGTGTCGGTACGAACACTGAAGCTTTCTTT	CASVGTNTEAFF
.	TRBV28	.	TRBJ2-5	TGTGCCAGCAGTTTAAAGTTGGGGGGAAGGGAGACCCAGTACTTC	CASSLKLGGRETQYF
.	TRBV19	once	TRBJ1-5	TGTGCCAGTAGTATTTCCGCACAGCTCTACAATCAGCCCCAGCATTTT	CASSISAQLYNQPQHF
TRBD2	TRBV11-3	.	TRBJ2-7	TGTGCCAGCAGCTTAAAGACTAGCGGGAGGAACGAGCAGTACTTC	CASSLKTSGRNEQYF
.	TRBV7-6	.	TRBJ2-3	TGTGCCAGCAGCTTAGGAGGGGGGGGCATTTGGACAGATACGCAGTATTTT	CASSLGGGGIWTDTQYF